This T cell receptor (beta chain) emerged from a study of CD8 T cells in Susac syndrome. Looked up from germline, CDR1 is DFQATT and CDR2 is SNEGSKA (reference sequence). V was shortened by 5 bases and J by 8 bases, with 12 bases between the two germline ends. This CDR3 has 11 residues. The authors reverse transcribed roughly 0.5 to 1 ug RNA with random hexamers. TCRdb processed the immunoSEQ multiplex PCR reads anew with MiXCR; each CDR3 protein has one entry. This sample has around 150,000 distinct CDR3 sequences, with 94% found just once. This sequence joins TRBV20-1 and TRBJ1-2, with D possibly TRBD1 on 6 matching bases. The sequenced sample consisted of CD8+ T cells from PBMCs. This TCR came from a human donor in good health. For the CDR3, the DNA is TGCAGTGCTTTACAGGGATACGGCTACACCTTC. As protein: CSALQGYGYTF.